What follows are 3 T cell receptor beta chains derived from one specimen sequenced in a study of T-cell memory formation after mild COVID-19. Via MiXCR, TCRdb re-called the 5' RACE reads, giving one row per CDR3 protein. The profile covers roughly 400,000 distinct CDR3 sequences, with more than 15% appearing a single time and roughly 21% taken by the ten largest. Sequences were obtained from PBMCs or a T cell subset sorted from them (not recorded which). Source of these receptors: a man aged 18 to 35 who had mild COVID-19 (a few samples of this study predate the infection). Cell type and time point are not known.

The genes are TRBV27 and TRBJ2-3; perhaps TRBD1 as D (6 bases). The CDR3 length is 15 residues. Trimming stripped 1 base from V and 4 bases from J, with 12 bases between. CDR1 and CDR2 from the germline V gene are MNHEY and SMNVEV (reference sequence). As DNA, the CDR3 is TGTGCCAGCAGTTTATACAGGGACGTCGCAGATACGCAGTATTTT. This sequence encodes CASSLYRDVADTQYF.

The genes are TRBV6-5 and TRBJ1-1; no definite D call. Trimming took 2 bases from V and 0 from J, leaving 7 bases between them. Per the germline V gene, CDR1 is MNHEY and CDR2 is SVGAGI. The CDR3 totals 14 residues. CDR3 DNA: TGTGCCAGCAGTTACGGTTTAATGAACACTGAAGCTTTCTTT. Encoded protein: CASSYGLMNTEAFF.

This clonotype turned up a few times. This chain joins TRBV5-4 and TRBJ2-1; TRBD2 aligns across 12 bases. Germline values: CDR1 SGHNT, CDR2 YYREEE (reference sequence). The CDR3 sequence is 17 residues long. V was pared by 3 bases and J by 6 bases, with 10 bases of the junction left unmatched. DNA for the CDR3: TGTGCCAGCAGCTGGCGGCTAGCGGGGGGGCAAAGCAATGAGCAGTTCTTC. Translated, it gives CASSWRLAGGQSNEQFF.